Sequencing of this T cell receptor (beta chain) was carried out in a study of T cell responses to AZD1222 COVID-19 vaccine. General observations from the study: Spike-specific TCR breadth and depth rose after two AZD1222 doses.

CDR3 size: 14 residues. The V gene's germline CDR1 is SGHRS and CDR2 YFSETQ. Trimming took 2 bases from V and 1 from J, leaving 9 bases between them. Comments on this clone: The antigen is not known.

This table comes from immunoSEQ multiplex PCR, and its TCRdb copy is limited to in-frame clones, with some not included. The table records more than 90,000 clones, 65% to 85% of them present only once. The chain is built from TRBV5-1 and TRBJ1-1, with no clear D. The clonotype originates from an adult who received the AZD1222 COVID-19 vaccine. This specimen was peripheral blood, taken 28 days after the second AZD1222 dose. The CDR3 reads CASSFGSANTEAFF. In DNA form, the CDR3 reads TGCGCCAGCAGCTTCGGATCGGCGAACACTGAAGCTTTCTTT.